Here is one T cell receptor beta chain with its context. The data were taken from a study of blood T cell repertoires in COVID-19. Study details: There were acute and convalescent COVID-19 samples, and they came from the United States, Italy and Spain. In each case, the material was cDNA or gDNA derived from T cells, B-cell-depleted T cells, or PBMCs.

Authors' methods: Estimates of nucleated cell counts were drawn from the amplification of reference gene primers. The data were produced by immunoSEQ multiplex PCR, yet TCRdb's version contains in-frame clones alone and is incomplete. V, J and clone size are those of that table, while D and trimming were read from the DNA. The sample contains over 75,000 clones, more than 60% of which appear only once. What was sequenced was peripheral blood. This TCR was recovered from a man aged 70 or older with acute or convalescent COVID-19.

The CDR3 DNA reads TGTGCCAGCAGTGAGACTAGCGGGGGGGACACAGATACGCAGTATTTT. This encodes CASSETSGGDTDTQYF. The chain recombines TRBV6-4 with TRBJ2-3; TRBD2 matches at 14 bases. The CDR3 has 16 amino acids. Germline values: CDR1 MRHNA, CDR2 SNTAGT. V shed 3 bases, J shed 2 bases, and the junction held 1 base outside the gene matches.